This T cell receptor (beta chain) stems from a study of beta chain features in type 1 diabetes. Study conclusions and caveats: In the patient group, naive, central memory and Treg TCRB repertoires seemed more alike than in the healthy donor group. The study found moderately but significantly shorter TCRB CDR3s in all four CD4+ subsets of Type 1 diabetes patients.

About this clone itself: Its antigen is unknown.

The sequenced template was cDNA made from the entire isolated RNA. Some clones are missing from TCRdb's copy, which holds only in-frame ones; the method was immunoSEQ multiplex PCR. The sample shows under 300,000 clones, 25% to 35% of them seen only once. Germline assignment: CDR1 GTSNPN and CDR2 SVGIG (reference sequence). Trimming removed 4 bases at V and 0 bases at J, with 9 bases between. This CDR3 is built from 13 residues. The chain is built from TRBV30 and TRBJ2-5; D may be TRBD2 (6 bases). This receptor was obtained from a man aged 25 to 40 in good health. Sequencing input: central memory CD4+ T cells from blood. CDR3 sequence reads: CAWKKRDQETQYF. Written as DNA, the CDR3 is TGTGCCTGGAAGAAGCGGGACCAAGAGACCCAGTACTTC. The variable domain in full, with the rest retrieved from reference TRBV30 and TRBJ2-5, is SQTIHQWPATLVQPVGSPLSLECTVEGTSNPNLYWYRQAAGRGLQLLFYSVGIGQISSEVPQNLSASRPQDRQFILSSKKLLLSDSGFYLCAWKKRDQETQYFGPGTRLLVL.